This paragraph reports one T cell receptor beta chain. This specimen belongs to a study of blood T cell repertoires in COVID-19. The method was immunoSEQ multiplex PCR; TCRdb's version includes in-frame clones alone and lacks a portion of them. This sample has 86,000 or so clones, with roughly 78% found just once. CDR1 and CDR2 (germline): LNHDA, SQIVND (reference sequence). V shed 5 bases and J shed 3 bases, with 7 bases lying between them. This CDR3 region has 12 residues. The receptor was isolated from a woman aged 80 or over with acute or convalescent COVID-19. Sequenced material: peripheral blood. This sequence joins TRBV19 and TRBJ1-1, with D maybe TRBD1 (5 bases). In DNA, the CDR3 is TGTGCCAGTAGTTTCAGGGACACTGAAGCTTTCTTT. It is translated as CASSFRDTEAFF.